This entry concerns a single TCR beta chain. Its antigen is undetermined. A patient was excluded if there was uncontrolled infection, other autoimmune disease, pregnancy or lactation. TCR beta CDR3 region amplification was performed from RNA transcripts. Researchers ran a first-round RT-PCR on the TCR CDR3 using the HTBI primer set. TCRdb re-called the multiplex PCR reads through MiXCR, storing one row per CDR3 protein. The table includes about 520,000 distinct CDR3 sequences, roughly 20% detected once. This sample was taken from a study of T cells in Graves' hyperthyroidism and ophthalmopathy. Study-level points and caveats: Most thyroid clonotypes that were expanded above 0.001 also turned up in blood.

This CDR3 spans 15 amino acids. The V gene lost 0 bases and the J gene lost 3 bases, with 8 bases spanning the gap. The germline gives CDR1 MGHRA, CDR2 YSYEKL. The material sequenced was blood. V usage is TRBV4-1 and J usage is TRBJ2-2; tentative D call: TRBD1 (5 bases). This sequence originates from a man younger than 35 with Graves' hyperthyroidism. CDR3 sequence (DNA): TGCGCCAGCAGCCAAGATGCAGGGTACACCGGGGAGCTGTTTTTT. Amino acids: CASSQDAGYTGELFF.